This T cell receptor (beta chain) comes out of a study of regulatory T cells in long-lasting Graves disease. Libraries of TCR beta came from iRepertoire HTBI primers plus Arm-PCR of CDR3 regions. TCRdb ran MiXCR on the multiplex PCR reads and lists one entry per CDR3 protein. The data contain around 400,000 distinct CDR3 sequences, 10% to 15% of them singletons. Specified time point: newly diagnosed GD, antithyroid drugs for less than 3 months. PBMC RNA was the source of the TCR library. The germline V gene encodes CDR1 ENHRY and CDR2 SYGVKD. The CDR3 covers 15 residues. Trimming cost V 3 bases and J 0 bases, with 9 bases left between them. These sequences were also reported in another study, on T cells in Graves' hyperthyroidism and ophthalmopathy.

This sample comprised peripheral blood mononuclear cells (PBMCs), obtained at new diagnosis, from a patient treated with antithyroid drugs. This chain connects TRBV10-3 to TRBJ1-5; D remains ambiguous. This TCR was recovered from a woman in her late teens or twenties with Graves disease. The DNA of the CDR3 is TGTGCCATCAGTGACAGTGCCTATAGCAATCAGCCCCAGCATTTT. Amino acids: CAISDSAYSNQPQHF.